A single sample gave rise to the 32 T cell receptor beta chains below, sequenced in a study of cytomegalovirus exposure and HLA in healthy donors. The PCR employed 60 Vbeta primers together with 13 Jbeta primers. Libraries were prepared by immunoSEQ multiplex PCR; TCRdb keeps only in-frame clonotypes and omits some of them. This table holds some 160,000 clones, around 83% found once. The sequenced material came from PBMCs. Receptors were obtained from a man aged 25-45 years in good health and CMV-seropositive.

This chain uses TRBV4-1 with TRBJ2-2, with D possibly matching TRBD2 (5 bases). Trimming removed 3 bases at V and 5 bases at J, with 10 bases between. Germline lookup yields CDR1 MGHRA and CDR2 YSYEKL. CDR3 length equals 14 residues. The chain's CDR3 is CASSHGEGTGELFF. CDR3 DNA: TGCGCCAGCAGCCACGGGGAAGGGACCGGGGAGCTGTTTTTT.

The chain is built from TRBV5-1 and TRBJ1-2; D is ambiguous. V gave up 4 bases and J gave up 8 bases, with 15 bases separating them. The CDR3 extends over 13 amino acids. CDR1 is SGHRS and CDR2 is YFSETQ in the germline V gene. CDR3 sequence (DNA): TGCGCCAGCAGCCCGGGTCCATTGGAGGGCTACACCTTC. This gives the protein CASSPGPLEGYTF.

The chain couples TRBV19 to TRBJ2-3; 7 positions match TRBD2. Germline lookup yields CDR1 LNHDA and CDR2 SQIVND (reference sequence). Trimming cost V 5 bases and J 0 bases; bases outside gene matches: 5. The CDR3 loop spans 15 amino acids. DNA of the CDR3: TGTGCCAGTAGTCTAAGAGCGGGGAGCACAGATACGCAGTATTTT. Translating it yields CASSLRAGSTDTQYF. Full variable domain (rest looked up from reference TRBV19 and TRBJ2-3): DGGITQSPKYLFRKEGQNVTLSCEQNLNHDAMYWYRQDPGQGLRLIYYSQIVNDFQKGDIAEGYSVSREKKESFPLTVTSAQKNPTAFYLCASSLRAGSTDTQYFGPGTRLTVL.

This clone showed up just once. The genes are TRBV27 and TRBJ1-2; D is uncertain. Germline V gene lookup returns CDR1 MNHEY and CDR2 SMNVEV (reference sequence). With 4 bases removed from V and 4 bases from J, the gap between germline ends came to 10 bases. CDR3 length equals 13 residues. The CDR3 here is CASSSQNGYGYTF. The CDR3 DNA is TGTGCCAGCAGTTCACAGAATGGCTATGGCTACACCTTC.

The CDR3 is CASSRHTGELFF. The CDR3 DNA reads as TGTGCCAGCAGCCGTCACACCGGGGAGCTGTTTTTT. The chain joins TRBV6-1 to TRBJ2-2, with D unresolved. Trimming shortened V by 6 bases and J by 3 bases, and 5 bases separated the two germline ends. CDR1 MNHNS and CDR2 SASEGT come from the germline V gene. The CDR3 sequence is 12 residues long.

The chain carries TRBV7-2 and TRBJ2-7, with 8 bases identical to TRBD1. The J segment lost 2 bases and the V segment lost 4 bases, leaving 10 bases of the junction unmatched. The CDR3 is 16 residues long. Germline-derived CDR1 and CDR2 are SGHTA and FQGNSA. DNA for the CDR3: TGTGCCAGCAGCTCCGCCCGGGACAGGTATACCTACGAGCAGTACTTC. Translating it yields CASSSARDRYTYEQYF. The entire variable domain, with the rest obtained from reference TRBV7-2 and TRBJ2-7, is as follows: GAGVSQSPSNKVTEKGKDVELRCDPISGHTALYWYRQSLGQGLEFLIYFQGNSAPDKSGLPSDRFSAERTGGSVSTLTIQRTQQEDSAVYLCASSSARDRYTYEQYFGPGTRLTVT.

This chain uses TRBV7-8 with TRBJ2-7, with 9 bases identical to TRBD1. V lost 1 base to trimming and J lost 5 bases; unmatched junction nucleotides: 6. The CDR3 consists of 15 residues. The germline CDR1 and CDR2 sequences are SGHVS and FQNEAQ. CDR3 nucleotide sequence: TGTGCCAGCAGCTTAGAAGGACAGGGGAGAGACGAGCAGTACTTC. This encodes CASSLEGQGRDEQYF.

V gene TRBV6-5 combines with J gene TRBJ1-2, with 9 bases aligning to TRBD1. Germline V gene data show CDR1 as MNHEY and CDR2 as SVGAGI. The trim removed 8 bases at V and 4 bases at J, leaving 11 bases unmatched. The CDR3 has 15 amino acids. The CDR3, as DNA: TGTGCCAGCGGATTAACAGGGGGCGGAGGCTATGGCTACACCTTC. It encodes CASGLTGGGGYGYTF.

This clone turned up a few times. The chain joins TRBV5-1 to TRBJ1-1; D remains ambiguous. V shed 6 bases and J shed 1 base, with 10 bases lying between them. This CDR3 is 13 amino acids long. The germline V gene encodes CDR1 SGHRS and CDR2 YFSETQ. DNA of the CDR3: TGCGCCAGCACCCTACAGAGGAACACTGAAGCTTTCTTT. Translating it yields CASTLQRNTEAFF. Looking up the rest from reference TRBV5-1 and TRBJ1-1 gives the full variable domain: KAGVTQTPRYLIKTRGQQVTLSCSPISGHRSVSWYQQTPGQGLQFLFEYFSETQRNKGNFPGRFSGRQFSNSRSEMNVSTLELGDSALYLCASTLQRNTEAFFGQGTRLTVV.

The J gene is TRBJ2-4, the V gene TRBV28, with 7 nucleotides matching TRBD2. With 7 bases clipped from V and 3 bases from J, the junction kept 3 bases outside the gene matches. The germline V gene has CDR1 MDHEN and CDR2 SYDVKM. The CDR3 covers 13 residues. CDR3: CASTLADKNIQYF. For the CDR3, the DNA is TGTGCCAGCACCCTAGCGGACAAAAACATTCAGTACTTC.

The rearrangement links TRBV7-6 to TRBJ2-2; TRBD1 aligns across 9 bases. Germline assignment: CDR1 SGHVS and CDR2 FNYEAQ. This CDR3 has 18 amino acids. With V trimmed by 4 bases and J by 3 bases, 12 bases remained unmatched. CDR3 in DNA: TGTGCCAGCAGCTACCCTCCCCGGGACAGGGATTACACCGGGGAGCTGTTTTTT. It codes for CASSYPPRDRDYTGELFF.

The V and J genes are TRBV7-3 and TRBJ2-2, with TRBD2 as a possible D gene (6 bases). The CDR3 consists of 16 residues. Germline loops: CDR1 SGHTA, CDR2 FQGTGA. V shed 5 bases and J shed 4 bases, with 17 bases lying between them. The CDR3 DNA reads as TGTGCCAGCAGCCCCAAGGGCGGGGTTGGCACCGGGGAGCTGTTTTTT. This translates into CASSPKGGVGTGELFF.

This chain links TRBV19 with TRBJ2-2, with D tentatively TRBD2 (6 bases). Between the trimmed V and J ends, which lost 3 bases and 1 base, there was a span of 9 bases. CDR3 length: 15 amino acids. Germline V lookup: CDR1 LNHDA, CDR2 SQIVND (reference sequence). The CDR3 sequence is CASSILAENTGELFF. In DNA, the CDR3 is TGTGCCAGTAGTATCTTAGCGGAGAACACCGGGGAGCTGTTTTTT.

The chain couples TRBV5-1 to TRBJ2-3; 7 bases fit TRBD1. Germline V gene lookup returns CDR1 SGHRS and CDR2 YFSETQ. V shed 2 bases, J shed 5 bases, and the junction held 8 bases outside the gene matches. This CDR3 is 15 amino acids long. CDR3 region: CASSFGTDHIDTQYF. CDR3 sequence (DNA): TGCGCCAGCAGCTTCGGGACAGACCACATAGATACGCAGTATTTT.

The chain employs TRBV27 and TRBJ2-3; the match to TRBD1 covers 11 bases. The CDR3 has 15 residues. After removal of 5 bases from V and 3 bases from J, the junction contained 4 bases not matched to a gene. Per the germline V gene, CDR1 is MNHEY and CDR2 is SMNVEV (reference sequence). The CDR3 nucleotides read TGTGCCAGCAGTCCGGGACAGGGGGGTACAGATACGCAGTATTTT. Translation gives CASSPGQGGTDTQYF.

V usage is TRBV2 and J usage is TRBJ1-2; maybe TRBD1 (5 bases). The CDR3 runs 13 residues. Trimming removed 1 base from V and 3 bases from J, with 6 bases in between. Germline V lookup: CDR1 SNHLY, CDR2 FYNNEI. The CDR3 DNA reads as TGTGCCAGCAGTGAAGGGGGCTACTATGGCTACACCTTC. This gives the protein CASSEGGYYGYTF.

On this clone itself: The germline gene is not matched at one end of the junction; a read error may be the cause. The chain recombines TRBV7-9 with TRBJ2-1; weak D call: TRBD2 (5 bases). CDR3 size: 17 residues. Germline lookup yields CDR1 SEHNR and CDR2 FQNEAQ (reference sequence). For the CDR3, the DNA is TGTTCCAGCAGCTTCGCCGGCTCGGTGACTCGACTAAATGAGCAGTTCTTC. It is translated as CSSSFAGSVTRLNEQFF.

The V call is TRBV4-1, the J call TRBJ1-5; D might be TRBD1 (6 bases). Germline values: CDR1 MGHRA, CDR2 YSYEKL. Trimming shortened V by 4 bases and J by 4 bases, and 11 bases separated the two germline ends. There are 14 residues in the CDR3. The CDR3 nucleotides read TGCGCCAGCAGCCGCGGACAGACAAATCAGCCCCAGCATTTT. Translated: CASSRGQTNQPQHF.

The chain carries TRBV14 and TRBJ2-7, with TRBD1 matching 10 bases. CDR1 and CDR2 from the germline V gene are SGHDN and FVKESK. The junction had 3 bases not matched to a gene; V was cut back by 1 base and J by 3 bases. The CDR3 has 15 amino acids. The CDR3 nucleotides are TGTGCCAGCAGCCAAGGCGGGACAGGGGTCTACGAGCAGTACTTC. Translating it yields CASSQGGTGVYEQYF. The full variable domain, its missing parts supplied by reference TRBV14 and TRBJ2-7, is EAGVTQFPSHSVIEKGQTVTLRCDPISGHDNLYWYRRVMGKEIKFLLHFVKESKQDESGMPNNRFLAERTGGTYSTLKVQPAELEDSGVYFCASSQGGTGVYEQYFGPGTRLTVT.

The chain carries TRBV19 and TRBJ2-5; TRBD2 is a possible D gene (5 bases). The CDR3 has 13 amino acids. CDR1 LNHDA and CDR2 SQIVND come from the germline V gene (reference sequence). V was trimmed by 4 bases and J by 3 bases, leaving 9 bases between them. CDR3 sequence: CASSTTRKETQYF. In DNA form, the CDR3 reads TGTGCCAGTAGTACCACTAGGAAAGAGACCCAGTACTTC.

This chain joins TRBV6-1 and TRBJ1-1; 9 bases fit TRBD1. The CDR3 runs 14 residues. The V segment lost 8 bases and the J segment 5 bases; nucleotides outside the gene matches: 9. Germline CDR1 reads MNHNS; CDR2 reads SASEGT. This CDR3 reads CASRRDRVMTEAFF. In DNA form, the CDR3 reads TGTGCCAGCCGCCGGGACAGGGTGATGACTGAAGCTTTCTTT.

In nucleotides, the CDR3 is TGTGCCAGCAGCGGAATGACAGGGGCTTGGGAGACCCAGTACTTC. As protein: CASSGMTGAWETQYF. The chain recombines TRBV9 with TRBJ2-5; the match to TRBD1 covers 8 bases. The CDR3 has 15 amino acids. Trimming removed 3 bases from V and 5 bases from J; junction bases left unmatched: 9. CDR1 is SGDLS and CDR2 is YYNGEE in the germline V gene. The entire variable domain, with the rest obtained from reference TRBV9 and TRBJ2-5, is as follows: DSGVTQTPKHLITATGQRVTLRCSPRSGDLSVYWYQQSLDQGLQFLIQYYNGEERAKGNILERFSAQQFPDLHSELNLSSLELGDSALYFCASSGMTGAWETQYFGPGTRLLVL.

The rearrangement links TRBV7-2 to TRBJ1-1; D call uncertain. This CDR3 comprises 12 residues. CDR1 and CDR2 from the germline V gene are SGHTA and FQGNSA. V was pared by 2 bases and J by 8 bases, with 9 bases between. CDR3 in amino acids: CASSLPYSEAFF. As DNA, the CDR3 is TGTGCCAGCAGCTTACCTTATTCGGAAGCTTTCTTT.

The CDR3 DNA sequence: TGCGCCAGCAGCCCACGAGTTGGAGGGGGCGCTGAAGCTTTCTTT. Its translation: CASSPRVGGGAEAFF. The rearrangement uses TRBV4-3 and TRBJ1-1, with 7 bases matching TRBD1. V lost 4 bases to trimming and J lost 6 bases; unmatched junction nucleotides: 11. The CDR3 contains 15 residues. Germline-derived CDR1 and CDR2 are LGHNA and YSLEER.

This chain links TRBV27 with TRBJ2-5; possible D gene TRBD2, 6 bases. This CDR3 contains 16 residues. Germline CDR1 is MNHEY and CDR2 is SMNVEV (reference sequence). Trimming shortened V by 4 bases and J by 5 bases, and 20 bases separated the two germline ends. CDR3 loop: CASSWAGTRRWETQYF. The CDR3 DNA is TGTGCCAGCAGTTGGGCCGGGACTCGTAGGTGGGAGACCCAGTACTTC.

This chain joins TRBV6-1 and TRBJ2-5; 11 bases align to TRBD2. The CDR3 has 17 residues. V lost 3 bases to trimming and J lost 1 base; unmatched junction nucleotides: 7. CDR1 is MNHNS, CDR2 SASEGT, per germline. The CDR3, as DNA: TGTGCCAGCAGTGAGCCGGGACTAGCGGCGATCCAAGAGACCCAGTACTTC. The encoded protein is CASSEPGLAAIQETQYF.

J is TRBJ2-3 and V is TRBV27; no firm D call. CDR1 MNHEY and CDR2 SMNVEV come from the germline V gene (reference sequence). The V and J ends lost 6 bases and 2 bases respectively, with 12 bases between them. This CDR3 has 14 residues. CDR3 in amino acids: CASSPPGLTDTQYF. For the CDR3, the DNA is TGTGCCAGCAGCCCTCCTGGCCTCACAGATACGCAGTATTTT.

This sequence joins TRBV7-2 and TRBJ2-7, with D perhaps TRBD2 (5 bases). This CDR3 contains 13 residues. Per germline, CDR1 SGHTA and CDR2 FQGNSA. The V gene lost 2 bases and the J gene lost 3 bases, with 8 bases spanning the gap. CDR3 protein: CASSLTAGYEQYV. The CDR3 coding sequence is TGTGCCAGCAGCTTAACCGCGGGCTACGAGCAGTACGTC.

This clone came up once. The rearrangement joins TRBV10-2 to TRBJ2-7; 9 bases fit TRBD2. Germline values: CDR1 WSHSY, CDR2 SAAADI. This CDR3 is built from 21 residues. V gave up 7 bases and J gave up 3 bases; unmatched junction bases: 28. CDR3 sequence: CASNKYPYGLAGSDVVYEQYF. The CDR3 nucleotides are TGCGCCAGCAATAAATACCCGTATGGTCTAGCGGGGTCCGATGTAGTCTACGAGCAGTACTTC.

DNA of the CDR3: TGTGCCAGCTCACATCCGGGACAGGGCTTCGGTGGGCCCCAGCATTTT. It is translated as CASSHPGQGFGGPQHF. V is TRBV18 and J is TRBJ1-5; TRBD1 agrees at 9 bases. The CDR3 has 16 amino acids. The trim removed 4 bases at V and 9 bases at J, leaving 13 bases unmatched. The germline CDR1 and CDR2 sequences are KGHSH and LQKENI.

CDR3 residues: CASSPKIDTIYF. CDR3 sequence (DNA): TGTGCCAGCAGCCCGAAAATAGACACCATATATTTT. The rearrangement joins TRBV7-8 to TRBJ1-3; D remains unclear. This CDR3 is built from 12 residues. The V end lost 5 bases, the J end lost 8 bases, and 10 bases lay between the germline ends. Germline CDR1 and CDR2: SGHVS and FQNEAQ.

This clone occurred once. V gene TRBV6-1 combines with J gene TRBJ2-5; TRBD1 aligns across 7 bases. V lost 7 bases, J lost 1 base, and 6 bases stayed unmatched. Germline V lookup: CDR1 MNHNS, CDR2 SASEGT. This CDR3 is 14 amino acids long. CDR3 nucleotide sequence: TGTGCCAGCATACAGGGGCTCCTCCAAGAGACCCAGTACTTC. Amino acids: CASIQGLLQETQYF.